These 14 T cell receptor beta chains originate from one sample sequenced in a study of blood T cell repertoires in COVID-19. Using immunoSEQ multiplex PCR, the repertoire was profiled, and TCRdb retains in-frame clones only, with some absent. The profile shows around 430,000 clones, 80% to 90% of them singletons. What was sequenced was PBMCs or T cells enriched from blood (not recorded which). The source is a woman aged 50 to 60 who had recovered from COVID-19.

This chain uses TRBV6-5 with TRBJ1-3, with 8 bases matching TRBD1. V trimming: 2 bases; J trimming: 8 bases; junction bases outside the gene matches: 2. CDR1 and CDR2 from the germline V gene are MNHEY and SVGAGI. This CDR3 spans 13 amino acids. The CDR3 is CASSYARGHTIYF. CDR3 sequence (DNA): TGTGCCAGCAGTTACGCCAGGGGGCACACCATATATTTT.

CDR3 sequence: CSARRGETQYF. CDR3 DNA sequence: TGCAGTGCTAGGCGCGGTGAGACCCAGTACTTC. V and J are TRBV20-1 and TRBJ2-5, with unresolved D. The CDR3 has 11 amino acids. Per the germline V gene, CDR1 is DFQATT and CDR2 is SNEGSKA (reference sequence). With 3 bases removed from V and 5 bases from J, the gap between germline ends came to 7 bases.

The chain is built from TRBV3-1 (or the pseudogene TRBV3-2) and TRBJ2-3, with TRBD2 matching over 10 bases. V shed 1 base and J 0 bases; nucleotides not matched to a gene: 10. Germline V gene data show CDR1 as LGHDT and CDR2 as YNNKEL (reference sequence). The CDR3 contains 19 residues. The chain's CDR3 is CASSQGLVLAGASTDTQYF. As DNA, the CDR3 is TGTGCCAGCAGCCAAGGGTTAGTGCTAGCGGGGGCCAGCACAGATACGCAGTATTTT.

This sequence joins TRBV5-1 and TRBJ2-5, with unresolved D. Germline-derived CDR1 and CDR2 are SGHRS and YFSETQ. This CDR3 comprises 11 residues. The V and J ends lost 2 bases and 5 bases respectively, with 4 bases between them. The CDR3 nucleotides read TGCGCCAGCAGCTTCCAGGAGACCCAGTACTTC. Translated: CASSFQETQYF.

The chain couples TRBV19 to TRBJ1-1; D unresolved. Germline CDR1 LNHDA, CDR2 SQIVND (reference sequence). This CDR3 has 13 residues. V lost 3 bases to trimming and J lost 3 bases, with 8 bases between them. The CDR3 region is CASSIPTDTEAFF. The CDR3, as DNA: TGTGCCAGTAGTATTCCAACGGACACTGAAGCTTTCTTT.

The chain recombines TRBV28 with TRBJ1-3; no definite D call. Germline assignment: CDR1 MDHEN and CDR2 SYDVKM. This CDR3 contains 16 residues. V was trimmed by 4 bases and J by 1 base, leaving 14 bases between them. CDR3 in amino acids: CASSSEGAYSGNTIYF. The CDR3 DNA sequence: TGTGCCAGCAGTTCAGAGGGTGCATATTCTGGAAACACCATATATTTT.

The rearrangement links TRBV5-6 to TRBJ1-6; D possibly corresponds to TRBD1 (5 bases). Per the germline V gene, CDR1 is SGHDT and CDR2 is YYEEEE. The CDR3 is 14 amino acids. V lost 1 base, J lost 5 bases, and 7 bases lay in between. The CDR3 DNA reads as TGTGCCAGCAGCTTGCAGGGTGATAATTCACCCCTCCACTTT. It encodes CASSLQGDNSPLHF.

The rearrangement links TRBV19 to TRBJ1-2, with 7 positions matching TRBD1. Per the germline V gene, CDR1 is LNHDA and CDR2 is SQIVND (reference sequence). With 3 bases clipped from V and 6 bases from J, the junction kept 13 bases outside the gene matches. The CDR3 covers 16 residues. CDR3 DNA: TGTGCCAGTAGTATGATTGGAGGGGGCGTCGATCATGGCTACACCTTC. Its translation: CASSMIGGGVDHGYTF.

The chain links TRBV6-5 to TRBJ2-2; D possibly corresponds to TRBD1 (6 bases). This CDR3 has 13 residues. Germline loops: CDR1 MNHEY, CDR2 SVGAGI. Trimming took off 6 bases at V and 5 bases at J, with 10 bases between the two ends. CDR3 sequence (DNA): TGTGCCAGCAGCCGGACAGTTACCGGGGAGCTGTTTTTT. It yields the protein CASSRTVTGELFF.

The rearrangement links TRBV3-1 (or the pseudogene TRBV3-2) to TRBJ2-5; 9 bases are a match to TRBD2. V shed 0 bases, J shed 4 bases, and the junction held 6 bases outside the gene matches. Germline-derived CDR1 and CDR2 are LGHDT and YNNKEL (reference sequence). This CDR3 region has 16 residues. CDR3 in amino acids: CASSQERGGHGETQYF. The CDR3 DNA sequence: TGTGCCAGCAGCCAAGAGCGGGGGGGCCATGGAGAGACCCAGTACTTC.

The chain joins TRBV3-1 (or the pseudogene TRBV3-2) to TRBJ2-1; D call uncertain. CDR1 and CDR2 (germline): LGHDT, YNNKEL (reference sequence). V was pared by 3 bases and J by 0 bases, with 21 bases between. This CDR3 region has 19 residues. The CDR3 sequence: CASSHRDLWRPSSYNEQFF. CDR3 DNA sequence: TGTGCCAGCAGCCACCGCGATCTCTGGAGACCGAGCTCCTACAATGAGCAGTTCTTC.

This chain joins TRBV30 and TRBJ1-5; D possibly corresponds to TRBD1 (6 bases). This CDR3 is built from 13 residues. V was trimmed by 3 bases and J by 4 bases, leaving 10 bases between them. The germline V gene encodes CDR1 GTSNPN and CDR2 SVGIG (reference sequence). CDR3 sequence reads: CAWSRGRNQPQHF. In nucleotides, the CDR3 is TGTGCCTGGAGCAGGGGACGGAATCAGCCCCAGCATTTT.

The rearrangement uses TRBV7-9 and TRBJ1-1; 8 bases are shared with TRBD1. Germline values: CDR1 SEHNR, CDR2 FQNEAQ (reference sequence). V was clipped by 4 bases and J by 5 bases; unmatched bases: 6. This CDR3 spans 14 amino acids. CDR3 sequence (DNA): TGTGCCAGCAGCTCCGGACAGGGAAGGACTGAAGCTTTCTTT. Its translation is CASSSGQGRTEAFF. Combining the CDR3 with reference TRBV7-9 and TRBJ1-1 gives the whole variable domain DTGVSQNPRHKITKRGQNVTFRCDPISEHNRLYWYRQTLGQGPEFLTYFQNEAQLEKSRLLSDRFSAERPKGSFSTLEIQRTEQGDSAMYLCASSSGQGRTEAFFGQGTRLTVV.

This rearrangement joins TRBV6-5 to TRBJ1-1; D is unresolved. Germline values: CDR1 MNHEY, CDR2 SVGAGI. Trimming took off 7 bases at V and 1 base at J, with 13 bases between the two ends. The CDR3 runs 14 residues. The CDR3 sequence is CASKENRENTEAFF. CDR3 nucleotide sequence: TGTGCCAGCAAAGAAAACAGAGAGAACACTGAAGCTTTCTTT.